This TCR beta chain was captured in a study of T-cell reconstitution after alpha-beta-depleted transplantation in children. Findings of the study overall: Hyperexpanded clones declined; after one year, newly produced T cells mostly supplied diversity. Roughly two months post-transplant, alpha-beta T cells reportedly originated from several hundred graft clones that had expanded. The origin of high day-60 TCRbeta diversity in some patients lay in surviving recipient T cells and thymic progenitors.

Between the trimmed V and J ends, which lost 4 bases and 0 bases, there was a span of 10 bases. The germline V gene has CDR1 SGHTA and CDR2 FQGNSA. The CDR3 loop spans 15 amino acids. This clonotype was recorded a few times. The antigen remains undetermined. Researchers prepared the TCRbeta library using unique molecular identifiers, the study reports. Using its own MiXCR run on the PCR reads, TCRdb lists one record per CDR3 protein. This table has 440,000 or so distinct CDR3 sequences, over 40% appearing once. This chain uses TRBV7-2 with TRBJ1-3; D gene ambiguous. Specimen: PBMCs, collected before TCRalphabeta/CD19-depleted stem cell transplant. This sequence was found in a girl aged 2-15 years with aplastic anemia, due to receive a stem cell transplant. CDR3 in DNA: TGTGCCAGCAGCTCGGACGTCCACTCTGGAAACACCATATATTTT. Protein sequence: CASSSDVHSGNTIYF.